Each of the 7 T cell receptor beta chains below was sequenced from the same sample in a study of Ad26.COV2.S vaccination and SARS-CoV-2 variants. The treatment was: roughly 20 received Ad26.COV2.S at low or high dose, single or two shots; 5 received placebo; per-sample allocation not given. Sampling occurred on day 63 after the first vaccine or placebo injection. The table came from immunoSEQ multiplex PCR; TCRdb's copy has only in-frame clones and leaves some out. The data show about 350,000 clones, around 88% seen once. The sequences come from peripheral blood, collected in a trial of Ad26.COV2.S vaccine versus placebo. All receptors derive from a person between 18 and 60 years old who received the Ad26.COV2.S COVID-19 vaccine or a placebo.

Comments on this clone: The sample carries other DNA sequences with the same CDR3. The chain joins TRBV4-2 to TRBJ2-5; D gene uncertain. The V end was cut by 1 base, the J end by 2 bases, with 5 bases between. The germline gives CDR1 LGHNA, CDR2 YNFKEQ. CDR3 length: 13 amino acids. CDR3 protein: CASSQVGQETQYF. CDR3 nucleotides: TGTGCCAGCAGCCAAGTTGGGCAAGAGACCCAGTACTTC.

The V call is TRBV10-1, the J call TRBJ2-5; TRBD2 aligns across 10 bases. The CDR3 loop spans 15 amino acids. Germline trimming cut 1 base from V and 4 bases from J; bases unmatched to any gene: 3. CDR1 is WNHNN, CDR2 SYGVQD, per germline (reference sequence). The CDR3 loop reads CASSELAGGRETQYF. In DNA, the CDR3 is TGCGCCAGCAGTGAGTTAGCGGGAGGTCGAGAGACCCAGTACTTC.

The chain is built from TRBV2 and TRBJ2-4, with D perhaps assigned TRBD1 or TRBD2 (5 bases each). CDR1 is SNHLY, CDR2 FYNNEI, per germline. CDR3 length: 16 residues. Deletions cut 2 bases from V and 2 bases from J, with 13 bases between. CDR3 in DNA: TGTGCCAGCAGTGAAATTTTGGGGGATACCAAAAACATTCAGTACTTC. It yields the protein CASSEILGDTKNIQYF.

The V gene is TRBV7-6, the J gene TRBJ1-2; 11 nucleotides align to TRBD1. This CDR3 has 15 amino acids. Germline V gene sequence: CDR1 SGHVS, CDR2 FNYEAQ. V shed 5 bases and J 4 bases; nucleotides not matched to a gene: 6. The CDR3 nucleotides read TGTGCCAGCAGCCCTGGACAGGGGGCGATCTATGGCTACACCTTC. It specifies CASSPGQGAIYGYTF.

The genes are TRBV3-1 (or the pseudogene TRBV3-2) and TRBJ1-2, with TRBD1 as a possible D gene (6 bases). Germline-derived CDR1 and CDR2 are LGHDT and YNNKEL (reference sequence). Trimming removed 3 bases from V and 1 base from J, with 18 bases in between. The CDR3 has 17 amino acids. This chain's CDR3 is CASSQVGRGPFNYGYTF. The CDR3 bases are TGTGCCAGCAGCCAGGTCGGCAGGGGCCCTTTTAACTATGGCTACACCTTC.

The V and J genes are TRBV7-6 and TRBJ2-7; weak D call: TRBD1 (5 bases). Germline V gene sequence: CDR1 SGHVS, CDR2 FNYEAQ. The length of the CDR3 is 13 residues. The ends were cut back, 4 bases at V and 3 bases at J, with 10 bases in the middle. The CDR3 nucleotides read TGTGCCAGCAGCTCAACCAGGGACTACGAGCAGTACTTC. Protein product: CASSSTRDYEQYF.

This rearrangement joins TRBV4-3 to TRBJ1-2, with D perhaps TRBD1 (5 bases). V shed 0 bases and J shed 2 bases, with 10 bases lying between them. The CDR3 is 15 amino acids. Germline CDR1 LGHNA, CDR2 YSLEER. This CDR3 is CASSQELQANYGYTF. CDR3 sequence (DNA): TGCGCCAGCAGCCAAGAGTTACAGGCGAACTATGGCTACACCTTC.